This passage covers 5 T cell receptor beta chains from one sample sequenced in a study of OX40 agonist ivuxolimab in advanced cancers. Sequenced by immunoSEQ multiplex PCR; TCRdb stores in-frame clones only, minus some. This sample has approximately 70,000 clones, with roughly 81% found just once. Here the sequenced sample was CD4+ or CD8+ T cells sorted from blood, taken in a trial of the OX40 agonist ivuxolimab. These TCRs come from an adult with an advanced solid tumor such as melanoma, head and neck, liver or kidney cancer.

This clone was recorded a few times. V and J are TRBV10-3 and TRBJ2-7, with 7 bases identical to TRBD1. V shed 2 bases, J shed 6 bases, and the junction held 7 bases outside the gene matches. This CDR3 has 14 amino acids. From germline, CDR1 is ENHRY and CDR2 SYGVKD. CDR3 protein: CAISEGATGSEQYF. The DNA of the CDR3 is TGTGCCATCAGTGAGGGAGCGACAGGGAGCGAGCAGTACTTC.

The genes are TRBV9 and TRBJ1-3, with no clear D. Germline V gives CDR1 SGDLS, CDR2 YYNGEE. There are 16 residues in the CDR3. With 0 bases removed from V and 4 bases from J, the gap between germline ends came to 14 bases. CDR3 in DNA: TGTGCCAGCAGCGTAGGGATCGGCGTTGCAGGAAACACCATATATTTT. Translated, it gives CASSVGIGVAGNTIYF.

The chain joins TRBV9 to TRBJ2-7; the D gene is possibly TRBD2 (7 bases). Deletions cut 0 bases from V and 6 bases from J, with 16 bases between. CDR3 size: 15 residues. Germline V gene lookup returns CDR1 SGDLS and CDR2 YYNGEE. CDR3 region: CASSVGGGGAPEQYF. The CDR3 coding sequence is TGTGCCAGCAGCGTAGGAGGGGGGGGAGCTCCCGAGCAGTACTTC. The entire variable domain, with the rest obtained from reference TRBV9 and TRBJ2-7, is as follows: DSGVTQTPKHLITATGQRVTLRCSPRSGDLSVYWYQQSLDQGLQFLIQYYNGEERAKGNILERFSAQQFPDLHSELNLSSLELGDSALYFCASSVGGGGAPEQYFGPGTRLTVT.

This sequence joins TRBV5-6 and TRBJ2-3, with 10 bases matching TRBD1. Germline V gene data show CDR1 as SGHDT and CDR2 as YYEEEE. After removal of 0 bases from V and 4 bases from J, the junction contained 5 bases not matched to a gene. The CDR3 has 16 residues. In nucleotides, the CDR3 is TGTGCCAGCAGCTTGGCTCACGGGACAGGGGCAGATACGCAGTATTTT. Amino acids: CASSLAHGTGADTQYF. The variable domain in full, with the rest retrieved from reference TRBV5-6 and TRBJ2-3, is DAGVTQSPTHLIKTRGQQVTLRCSPKSGHDTVSWYQQALGQGPQFIFQYYEEEERQRGNFPDRFSGHQFPNYSSELNVNALLLGDSALYLCASSLAHGTGADTQYFGPGTRLTVL.

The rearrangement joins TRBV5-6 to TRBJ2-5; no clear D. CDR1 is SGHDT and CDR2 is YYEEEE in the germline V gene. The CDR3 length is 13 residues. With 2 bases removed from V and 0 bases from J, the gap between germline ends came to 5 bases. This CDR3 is CASSFLYQETQYF. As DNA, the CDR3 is TGTGCCAGCAGCTTTTTATACCAAGAGACCCAGTACTTC.